These 24 T cell receptor beta chains share one sample of origin, sequenced in a study of CD8 T cells in Susac syndrome (dated by TCRdb to between 2018 and 2021). Libraries were prepared through the immunoSEQ multiplex PCR assay. RNA was extracted using the RNeasy kit, and roughly 0.45 to 1 microgram was reverse transcribed with random hexamers. Clones were called with MiXCR by TCRdb after fastp trimmed the public reads at Q25, and only in-frame beta chains were retained. Rows merge per CDR3 protein into single entries with the most common DNA and genes. The sample table shows 400,000 to 550,000 distinct CDR3 sequences, and around 83% are seen once. The ten largest clones take up approximately 0.12% of the sample. The sequencing sample was made of CD8+ T cells from PBMCs. These receptor sequences come from a human donor with multiple sclerosis.

The chain links TRBV9 to TRBJ1-2; TRBD1 matches at 10 bases. Germline values: CDR1 SGDLS, CDR2 YYNGEE. This CDR3 has 15 residues. Germline trimming cut 3 bases from V and 0 bases from J; bases unmatched to any gene: 2. DNA of the CDR3: TGTGCCAGCAGCGAGGACAGGGGGGCTAACTATGGCTACACCTTC. Encoded protein: CASSEDRGANYGYTF.

The chain carries TRBV30 and TRBJ1-2; TRBD1 aligns across 8 bases. V lost 0 bases to trimming and J lost 10 bases; unmatched junction nucleotides: 7. Germline lookup yields CDR1 GTSNPN and CDR2 SVGIG (reference sequence). The CDR3 covers 13 residues. CDR3 residues: CAWSVDRGVDYTF. The CDR3 DNA is TGTGCCTGGAGTGTAGACAGGGGTGTTGACTACACCTTC.

The chain employs TRBV27 and TRBJ2-5, with D perhaps matching TRBD1 (5 bases). V was clipped by 6 bases and J by 3 bases, with 11 bases between them. CDR3 length equals 13 residues. CDR1 MNHEY and CDR2 SMNVEV come from the germline V gene (reference sequence). The CDR3 region is CASRLTEKETQYF. The CDR3 coding sequence is TGTGCCAGCAGGCTGACAGAGAAAGAGACCCAGTACTTC.

The rearrangement uses TRBV4-1 and TRBJ2-2, with 9 bases that match TRBD1. This CDR3 is built from 16 residues. Per germline, CDR1 MGHRA and CDR2 YSYEKL. Trimming removed 2 bases from V and 2 bases from J; junction bases left unmatched: 3. CDR3 sequence: CASSQSGQGNTGELFF. CDR3 bases: TGCGCCAGCAGCCAATCGGGACAGGGTAACACCGGGGAGCTGTTTTTT.

The chain links TRBV20-1 to TRBJ2-1; 9 bases are a match to TRBD2. The germline gives CDR1 DFQATT, CDR2 SNEGSKA (reference sequence). V lost 1 base and J lost 7; bases outside the gene matches: 14. This CDR3 is built from 17 residues. The CDR3 loop reads CSARVTHTSGLENEQFF. As DNA, the CDR3 is TGCAGTGCTAGAGTCACCCATACTAGCGGGCTTGAGAATGAGCAGTTCTTC.

This rearrangement joins TRBV27 to TRBJ1-1; weak D call: TRBD1 (5 bases). This CDR3 is built from 14 residues. Germline V gene sequence: CDR1 MNHEY, CDR2 SMNVEV (reference sequence). V shed 3 bases and J shed 2 bases, with 10 bases lying between them. The CDR3 sequence is CASSLGGINTEAFF. CDR3 bases: TGTGCCAGCAGTTTGGGGGGTATTAACACTGAAGCTTTCTTT.

This chain joins TRBV9 and TRBJ2-1; the match to TRBD1 covers 8 bases. There are 17 residues in the CDR3. Germline CDR1 and CDR2: SGDLS and YYNGEE. With V trimmed by 5 bases and J by 3 bases, 13 bases remained unmatched. The CDR3 reads CASSARGDRGYYNEQFF. The CDR3 DNA reads as TGTGCCAGCAGTGCCAGGGGCGACAGGGGTTACTACAATGAGCAGTTCTTC.

The chain couples TRBV29-1 to TRBJ2-7; D may be TRBD1 (5 bases). Germline V gene lookup returns CDR1 SQVTM and CDR2 ANQGSEA. V lost 5 bases, J lost 3 bases, and 8 bases lay in between. The length of the CDR3 is 11 residues. CDR3 coding DNA: TGCAGCGTTTTAGGGGACTACGAGCAGTACTTC. Translation: CSVLGDYEQYF.

The chain links TRBV9 to TRBJ2-7; 8 bases fit TRBD2. With V trimmed by 3 bases and J by 5 bases, 4 bases remained unmatched. The length of the CDR3 is 13 residues. The V gene's germline CDR1 is SGDLS and CDR2 YYNGEE. The CDR3 sequence is CASSASGSNEQYF. DNA of the CDR3: TGTGCCAGCAGCGCCAGCGGGAGCAACGAGCAGTACTTC.

The V call is TRBV19, the J call TRBJ1-4; 10 positions agree with TRBD1. Losses at the gene ends were 5 bases for V and 6 bases for J; bases not matched to a gene: 12. The CDR3 spans 17 residues. Germline values: CDR1 LNHDA, CDR2 SQIVND (reference sequence). The CDR3 is CASSQTGGSDLDEKLFF. CDR3 DNA sequence: TGTGCCAGTAGTCAGACAGGGGGCTCCGATTTGGATGAAAAACTGTTTTTT. The full variable domain, with the rest looked up from reference TRBV19 and TRBJ1-4, is DGGITQSPKYLFRKEGQNVTLSCEQNLNHDAMYWYRQDPGQGLRLIYYSQIVNDFQKGDIAEGYSVSREKKESFPLTVTSAQKNPTAFYLCASSQTGGSDLDEKLFFGSGTQLSVL.

This chain uses TRBV5-8 with TRBJ2-7, with D perhaps TRBD1 (6 bases). The V and J ends lost 7 bases and 2 bases respectively, with 16 bases between them. Per germline, CDR1 SGHTS and CDR2 YDEGEE. There are 14 residues in the CDR3. CDR3 protein: CASGPTGPTYEQYF. The CDR3 bases are TGTGCCAGCGGACCAACAGGGCCTACCTACGAGCAGTACTTC.

The V and J genes are TRBV10-3 and TRBJ1-1; 10 bases agree with TRBD1. The CDR3 totals 14 residues. Trimming took 5 bases from V and 5 from J; bases not matched to a gene: 5. Germline V gives CDR1 ENHRY, CDR2 SYGVKD. Here the CDR3 reads CAISMTGGRTEAFF. The CDR3 nucleotides are TGTGCCATCAGTATGACAGGGGGCAGGACTGAAGCTTTCTTT.

The rearrangement joins TRBV7-9 to TRBJ1-1; no clear D gene. Trimming stripped 4 bases from V and 7 bases from J, with 10 bases between. The germline V gene has CDR1 SEHNR and CDR2 FQNEAQ (reference sequence). This CDR3 spans 12 amino acids. CDR3 sequence: CASSSHPFEAFF. DNA for the CDR3: TGTGCCAGCAGCTCCCACCCTTTTGAAGCTTTCTTT.

V is TRBV16 and J is TRBJ1-2, with 9 bases aligning to TRBD1. This CDR3 contains 13 residues. From germline, CDR1 is KGHSY and CDR2 FQNENV. V lost 2 bases to trimming and J lost 7 bases; unmatched junction nucleotides: 2. The DNA for the CDR3 is TGTGCCAGCAGCCAAGGGACAGGGTTTGGCTACACCTTC. Translation: CASSQGTGFGYTF.

The CDR3 sequence is CASSLRGARGELFF. In DNA, the CDR3 is TGTGCCAGCAGTTTACGGGGGGCGCGCGGGGAGCTGTTTTTT. The chain couples TRBV27 to TRBJ2-2; D possibly corresponds to TRBD2 (7 bases). The germline V and J ends were trimmed by 2 bases and 7 bases, with 11 bases remaining between them. The CDR3 runs 14 residues. Per germline, CDR1 MNHEY and CDR2 SMNVEV (reference sequence).

The J gene is TRBJ1-5, the V gene TRBV15; D ambiguous. Germline lookup yields CDR1 LNHNV and CDR2 YYDKDF (reference sequence). The CDR3 is 14 amino acids. V lost 0 bases and J 4 bases, leaving 7 bases between the germline ends. CDR3: CATSRDGYNQPQHF. As DNA, the CDR3 is TGTGCCACCAGCAGAGACGGTTATAATCAGCCCCAGCATTTT.

The chain carries TRBV27 and TRBJ2-1; perhaps D is TRBD1 or TRBD2 (7 bases each). The ends were cut back, 1 base at V and 8 bases at J, with 21 bases in the middle. Germline CDR1 and CDR2: MNHEY and SMNVEV (reference sequence). The CDR3 runs 17 residues. The CDR3 sequence: CASSLFPPDREGYEQFF. The CDR3 DNA follows: TGTGCCAGCAGTTTATTCCCCCCCGACAGGGAGGGCTATGAGCAGTTCTTC.

The rearrangement uses TRBV27 and TRBJ1-2; 9 positions agree with TRBD1. The length of the CDR3 is 16 residues. In germline, CDR1 is MNHEY, CDR2 SMNVEV (reference sequence). The ends lost 3 bases at V and 8 bases at J; junction bases unmatched: 13. This CDR3 is CASSFGGQGPHEGYTF. CDR3 nucleotides: TGTGCCAGCAGTTTTGGGGGACAGGGACCTCATGAGGGCTACACCTTC.

This clonotype was seen only once. The gene calls are TRBV28 and TRBJ2-5; 13 positions agree with TRBD2. This CDR3 contains 15 residues. The trim removed 6 bases at V and 5 bases at J, leaving 6 bases unmatched. Germline CDR1 MDHEN, CDR2 SYDVKM. CDR3 protein: CASRRGTSGKETQYF. In nucleotides, the CDR3 is TGTGCCAGCAGACGGGGGACTAGCGGGAAGGAGACCCAGTACTTC.

The V gene is TRBV12-5, the J gene TRBJ2-7; 9 bases agree with TRBD1. The CDR3 is 15 residues long. J lost 2 bases, V lost 3 bases, and 5 bases had no gene match. Germline CDR1 reads LGHNT; CDR2 reads FRNRAP. CDR3 sequence: CASGFDRGTPYEQYF. The CDR3 DNA follows: TGTGCTAGTGGTTTCGACAGGGGGACACCCTACGAGCAGTACTTC.

The chain employs TRBV4-1 and TRBJ1-2, with no clear D. V lost 3 bases, J lost 7 bases, and 9 bases lay in between. The CDR3 extends over 12 amino acids. Germline-derived CDR1 and CDR2 are MGHRA and YSYEKL. The CDR3 region is CASSQRTGGYTF. The CDR3 DNA is TGCGCCAGCAGCCAGAGGACCGGTGGCTACACCTTC.

The CDR3 sequence is CASSLALRGRDTEAFF. In DNA form, the CDR3 reads TGTGCCAGCAGCTTGGCCCTCCGGGGCAGGGACACTGAAGCTTTCTTT. The chain couples TRBV13 to TRBJ1-1, with a weak D call TRBD1 (5 bases). This CDR3 has 16 residues. V gave up 3 bases and J gave up 3 bases, with 17 bases separating them. In germline, CDR1 is PRHDT, CDR2 FYEKMQ (reference sequence).

V usage is TRBV10-3 and J usage is TRBJ2-1; D gene uncertain. Trimming took off 9 bases at V and 3 bases at J, with 18 bases between the two ends. Germline V lookup: CDR1 ENHRY, CDR2 SYGVKD. The CDR3 covers 15 residues. The CDR3 here is CAIAATTNDYNEQFF. The CDR3 DNA follows: TGTGCCATAGCCGCGACCACCAATGACTACAATGAGCAGTTCTTC.

The chain carries TRBV27 and TRBJ2-1, with 13 bases that match TRBD2. From germline, CDR1 is MNHEY and CDR2 SMNVEV (reference sequence). The CDR3 is made up of 19 amino acids. Unmatched junction bases numbered 11, after V lost 3 bases and J lost 3 bases. The DNA of the CDR3 is TGTGCCAGCAGTTTGACAGGGACTAGCGGGACTTACCACTACAATGAGCAGTTCTTC. It codes for CASSLTGTSGTYHYNEQFF.